These 22 T cell receptor beta chains came from one sample sequenced in a study of CD8 T cells in Susac syndrome. It was with random hexamers that about 0.45 to 1 ug RNA was reverse transcribed. Using its own MiXCR run on the immunoSEQ multiplex PCR reads, TCRdb lists one record per CDR3 protein. The sample lists 65,000 to 100,000 distinct CDR3 sequences, roughly 96% occurring once. Sequenced: CD8+ T cells from PBMCs. Receptor source: a human donor with Susac syndrome.

This chain joins TRBV6-2 or TRBV6-3 and TRBJ2-7; D perhaps matches TRBD2 (5 bases). CDR1 is MNHEY and CDR2 is SVGEGT in the germline V gene. Trimming took 8 bases from V and 3 from J, leaving 14 bases between them. CDR3 length: 13 residues. CDR3 protein: CASGLYGNYEQYV. CDR3 coding DNA: TGTGCCAGCGGACTTTACGGCAACTACGAGCAGTACGTC.

V and J are TRBV3-1 and TRBJ2-2; D is perhaps TRBD1 (6 bases). The CDR3 length is 16 residues. Looked up from germline, CDR1 is LGHDT and CDR2 is YNNKEL (reference sequence). The V end lost 3 bases, the J end lost 3 bases, and 14 bases lay between the germline ends. The CDR3 loop reads CASSQRATGDTGELFF. In DNA, the CDR3 is TGTGCCAGCAGCCAGAGAGCGACAGGCGACACCGGGGAGCTGTTTTTT. Using reference TRBV3-1 and TRBJ2-2 for the parts outside the CDR3, the full variable domain is DTAVSQTPKYLVTQMGNDKSIKCEQNLGHDTMYWYKQDSKKFLKIMFSYNNKELIINETVPNRFSPKSPDKAHLNLHINSLELGDSAVYFCASSQRATGDTGELFFGEGSRLTVL.

The genes are TRBV29-1 and TRBJ2-2; D not certain. Germline CDR1 is SQVTM and CDR2 is ANQGSEA. This CDR3 contains 11 residues. V was cut by 6 bases and J by 1 base, with 3 bases left in between. CDR3 sequence reads: CSVGNTGELFF. The CDR3 DNA reads TGCAGCGTCGGGAACACCGGGGAGCTGTTTTTT.

The chain is built from TRBV6-5 and TRBJ2-7; no reliable D call. V dropped 0 bases and J dropped 5 bases, with 8 bases sitting between them. The CDR3 is 13 residues long. Germline V lookup: CDR1 MNHEY, CDR2 SVGAGI. CDR3 in DNA: TGTGCCAGCAGTTACTCGACGGGTAACGAGCAGTACTTC. Its protein product is CASSYSTGNEQYF.

The V gene is TRBV29-1, the J gene TRBJ1-2, with TRBD1 identical over 7 bases. Germline CDR1 and CDR2: SQVTM and ANQGSEA. V was clipped by 4 bases and J by 5 bases; unmatched bases: 4. The CDR3 contains 12 residues. The CDR3 sequence is CSVAGTVYGYTF. The DNA for the CDR3 is TGCAGCGTTGCAGGGACAGTATATGGCTACACCTTC.

The V call is TRBV18, the J call TRBJ1-1; D is unclear. Germline values: CDR1 KGHSH, CDR2 LQKENI. The CDR3 has 14 amino acids. The V end was cut by 3 bases, the J end by 3 bases, with 11 bases between. CDR3 in DNA: TGTGCCAGCTCACCGCTCACCTGGGACACTGAAGCTTTCTTT. Translated, it gives CASSPLTWDTEAFF.

The table lists this clonotype with a count of one. This chain joins TRBV18 and TRBJ1-1; a weak D match, TRBD1 (6 bases). CDR1 and CDR2 (germline): KGHSH, LQKENI. There are 15 residues in the CDR3. V lost 3 bases and J lost 0, with 11 bases in between. The CDR3 loop reads CASSPAGDMNTEAFF. CDR3 sequence (DNA): TGTGCCAGCTCACCGGCGGGGGACATGAACACTGAAGCTTTCTTT.

This clonotype was recorded only once. The V and J genes are TRBV6-2 or TRBV6-3 and TRBJ2-7, with D maybe TRBD2 (6 bases). Germline loops: CDR1 MNHEY, CDR2 SVGEGT. Trimming took 2 bases from V and 6 from J, leaving 8 bases between them. The CDR3 loop spans 12 amino acids. Here the CDR3 reads CASSYAGTEQYV. CDR3 DNA sequence: TGTGCCAGCAGTTACGCGGGAACCGAGCAGTACGTC.

This chain links TRBV20-1 with TRBJ2-7; TRBD2 aligns across 7 bases. V lost 0 bases and J lost 7; bases outside the gene matches: 6. The CDR3 consists of 13 residues. Germline-derived CDR1 and CDR2 are DFQATT and SNEGSKA (reference sequence). CDR3 amino acids: CSARDGEGREQYF. The DNA for the CDR3 is TGCAGTGCTAGAGATGGGGAGGGTAGGGAGCAGTACTTC.

This clonotype was seen only once. The genes are TRBV20-1 and TRBJ1-5; D gene ambiguous. The V end lost 4 bases, the J end lost 3 bases, and 13 bases lay between the germline ends. The CDR3 runs to 14 residues. CDR1 and CDR2 from the germline V gene are DFQATT and SNEGSKA (reference sequence). The CDR3: CSAIAGSPNQPQHF. CDR3 DNA sequence: TGCAGTGCTATCGCGGGCAGCCCCAATCAGCCCCAGCATTTT.

V is TRBV6-5 and J is TRBJ1-3, with unresolved D. CDR3 length: 15 residues. Germline CDR1 is MNHEY and CDR2 is SVGAGI. Trimming removed 4 bases from V and 0 bases from J, with 10 bases in between. CDR3 residues: CASSLQSFSGNTIYF. DNA of the CDR3: TGTGCCAGCAGTTTACAGAGTTTCTCTGGAAACACCATATATTTT.

The sample holds one count of this clonotype. The chain has TRBV29-1 and TRBJ1-4; unclear D gene. There are 14 residues in the CDR3. Deletions cut 4 bases from V and 1 base from J, with 10 bases between. CDR1 is SQVTM and CDR2 is ANQGSEA in the germline V gene. CDR3 residues: CSVGEGGTNEKLFF. CDR3 sequence (DNA): TGCAGCGTTGGGGAGGGAGGAACTAATGAAAAACTGTTTTTT.

V gene TRBV20-1 combines with J gene TRBJ2-7; no clear D gene. Trimming shortened V by 3 bases and J by 1 base, and 13 bases separated the two germline ends. Per germline, CDR1 DFQATT and CDR2 SNEGSKA (reference sequence). The CDR3 has 14 amino acids. CDR3 loop: CSARGRSTSYEQYV. The CDR3 bases are TGCAGTGCTAGGGGCAGGTCAACATCCTACGAGCAGTACGTC.

The chain is built from TRBV13 and TRBJ2-7, with D possibly TRBD2 on 5 matching bases. Trimming pared 4 bases from V and 5 bases from J, leaving 12 bases between. The CDR3 runs 13 residues. Per germline, CDR1 PRHDT and CDR2 FYEKMQ (reference sequence). The DNA for the CDR3 is TGTGCCAGCAGCTCGGAAACCGGGGACGAGCAGTACTTC. Protein product: CASSSETGDEQYF.

J is TRBJ2-6 and V is TRBV29-1; TRBD1 agrees at 7 bases. The CDR3 is 15 amino acids. J was trimmed by 0 bases and V by 7 bases; bases with no gene match: 6. Germline V gene lookup returns CDR1 SQVTM and CDR2 ANQGSEA. For the CDR3, the DNA is TGCAGCGGTCTTACAGGGGCCTCTGGGGCCAACGTCCTGACTTTC. Encoded protein: CSGLTGASGANVLTF.

The V gene is TRBV27, the J gene TRBJ2-3, with D possibly called TRBD1 or TRBD2 (5 bases each). The CDR3 has 15 residues. V lost 3 bases to trimming and J lost 1 base, with 11 bases between them. Germline V CDR1 and CDR2: MNHEY, SMNVEV (reference sequence). The CDR3: CASSLGVTGTDTQYF. DNA of the CDR3: TGTGCCAGCAGTTTGGGGGTTACGGGCACAGATACGCAGTATTTT.

The chain is built from TRBV7-8 and TRBJ2-1, with D possibly matching TRBD2 (5 bases). Deletions cut 7 bases from V and 5 bases from J, with 18 bases between. CDR1 and CDR2 from the germline V gene are SGHVS and FQNEAQ. CDR3 length: 15 residues. The CDR3 DNA is TGTGCCAGCACCCGCGTTCGCGTCGGGGACAATGAGCAGTTCTTC. Protein product: CASTRVRVGDNEQFF.

This sequence joins TRBV5-6 and TRBJ2-7; D unresolved. This CDR3 spans 12 amino acids. Germline V CDR1 and CDR2: SGHDT, YYEEEE. V lost 1 base and J 0 bases, leaving 2 bases between the germline ends. CDR3 DNA: TGTGCCAGCAGCTTGAACTCCTACGAGCAGTACTTC. It specifies CASSLNSYEQYF.

This chain joins TRBV9 and TRBJ1-3; D not resolved. V gave up 2 bases and J gave up 4 bases, with 4 bases separating them. Germline V gene sequence: CDR1 SGDLS, CDR2 YYNGEE. The CDR3 is made up of 12 amino acids. This CDR3 reads CASSVEGNTIYF. Written as DNA, the CDR3 is TGTGCCAGCAGCGTCGAGGGAAACACCATATATTTT. Full variable domain (remainder filled in from reference TRBV9 and TRBJ1-3): DSGVTQTPKHLITATGQRVTLRCSPRSGDLSVYWYQQSLDQGLQFLIQYYNGEERAKGNILERFSAQQFPDLHSELNLSSLELGDSALYFCASSVEGNTIYFGEGSWLTVV.

The V gene is TRBV20-1, the J gene TRBJ2-5; no clear D gene. The length of the CDR3 is 13 residues. Germline V lookup: CDR1 DFQATT, CDR2 SNEGSKA (reference sequence). Trimming took 0 bases from V and 2 from J, leaving 7 bases between them. CDR3 sequence: CSARDHEQETQYF. The DNA of the CDR3 is TGCAGTGCTAGAGATCACGAGCAAGAGACCCAGTACTTC.

This chain links TRBV24-1 with TRBJ2-1, with TRBD1 matching 7 bases. J lost 6 bases, V lost 0 bases, and 7 bases had no gene match. This CDR3 has 16 amino acids. Germline CDR1 KGHDR, CDR2 SFDVKD. CDR3 DNA: TGTGCCACCAGTGATTTGCAAGGGGGCGCGAGCAATGAGCAGTTCTTC. Translating it yields CATSDLQGGASNEQFF.

This chain joins TRBV9 and TRBJ2-3; maybe TRBD1 (6 bases). V lost 4 bases and J 2 bases, leaving 11 bases between the germline ends. Germline V CDR1 and CDR2: SGDLS, YYNGEE. This CDR3 spans 14 amino acids. The CDR3 coding sequence is TGTGCCAGCAGCCGGGACAAGTTCACAGATACGCAGTATTTT. Protein: CASSRDKFTDTQYF.